In its sample, the clone carrying this T cell receptor (beta chain) was seen once. As for treatment: preoperative locoregional IRX-2 cytokine immunotherapy. Patients received preoperative, locoregional IRX-2 cytokine immunotherapy in a phase Ib study. Per the germline V gene, CDR1 is LNHDA and CDR2 is SQIVND (reference sequence). The J segment lost 5 bases and the V segment lost 6 bases, leaving 6 bases of the junction unmatched. The CDR3 has 13 residues. The method was immunoSEQ multiplex PCR; TCRdb's version includes in-frame clones alone and lacks a portion of them. Among roughly 24,000 clones listed, around 75% were seen once. The source of the sample is a study of preoperative IRX-2 immunotherapy in early breast cancer.

The sample in question was lymph node tissue, obtained after IRX-2 immunotherapy. The TCR comes from a human donor with breast cancer. The chain links TRBV19 to TRBJ2-5; 7 positions agree with TRBD1. The CDR3 coding sequence is TGTGCCAGTAGGAAGGGGGCTGTGGAGACCCAGTACTTC. Translating gives CASRKGAVETQYF.